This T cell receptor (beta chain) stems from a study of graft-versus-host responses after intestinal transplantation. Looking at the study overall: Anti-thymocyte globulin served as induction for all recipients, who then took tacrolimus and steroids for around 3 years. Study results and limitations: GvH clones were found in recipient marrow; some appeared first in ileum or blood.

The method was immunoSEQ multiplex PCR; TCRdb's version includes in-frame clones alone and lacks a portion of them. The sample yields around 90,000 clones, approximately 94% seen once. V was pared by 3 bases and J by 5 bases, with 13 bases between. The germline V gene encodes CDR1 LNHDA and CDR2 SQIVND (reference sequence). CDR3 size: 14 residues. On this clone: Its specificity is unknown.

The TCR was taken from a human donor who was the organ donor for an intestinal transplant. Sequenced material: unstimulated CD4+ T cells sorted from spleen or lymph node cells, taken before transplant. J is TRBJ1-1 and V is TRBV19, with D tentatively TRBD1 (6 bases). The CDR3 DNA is TGTGCCAGTAGTATTGTCAGGGGCTGGACTGAAGCTTTCTTT. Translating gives CASSIVRGWTEAFF.